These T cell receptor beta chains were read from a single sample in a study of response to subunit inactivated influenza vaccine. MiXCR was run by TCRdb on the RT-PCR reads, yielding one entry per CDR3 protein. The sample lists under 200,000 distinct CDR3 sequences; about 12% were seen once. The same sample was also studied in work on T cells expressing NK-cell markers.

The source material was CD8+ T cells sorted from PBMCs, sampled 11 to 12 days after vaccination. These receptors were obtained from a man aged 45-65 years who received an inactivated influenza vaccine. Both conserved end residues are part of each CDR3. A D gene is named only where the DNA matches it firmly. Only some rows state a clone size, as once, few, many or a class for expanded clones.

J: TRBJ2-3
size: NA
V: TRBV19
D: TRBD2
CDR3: CASSTGTSEATDTQYF
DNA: TGTGCCAGTAGTACCGGGACTAGCGAGGCCACAGATACGCAGTATTTT

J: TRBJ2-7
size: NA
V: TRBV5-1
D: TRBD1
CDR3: CASSPPGQGHPREQYF
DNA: TGCGCCAGCAGCCCCCCGGGACAGGGACACCCTAGGGAGCAGTACTTC

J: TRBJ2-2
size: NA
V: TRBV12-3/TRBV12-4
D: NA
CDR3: CASSLVGQTGELFF
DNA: TGTGCCAGCAGTTTGGTGGGACAAACCGGGGAGCTGTTTTTT

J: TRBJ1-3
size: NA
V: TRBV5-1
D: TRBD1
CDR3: CASSRRQGDHTIYF
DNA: TGCGCCAGCAGCCGCCGACAGGGAGACCACACCATATATTTT

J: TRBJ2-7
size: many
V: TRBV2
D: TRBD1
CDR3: CAWTGLYEQYF
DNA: TGTGCCTGGACAGGACTCTACGAGCAGTACTTC

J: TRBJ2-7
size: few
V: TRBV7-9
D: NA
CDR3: CASSLRAEQYF
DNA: TGTGCCAGCAGCTTAAGGGCCGAGCAGTACTTC

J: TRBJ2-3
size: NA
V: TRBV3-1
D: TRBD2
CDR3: CASSQLAGATTDTQYF
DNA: TGTGCCAGCAGCCAGCTAGCGGGGGCTACCACAGATACGCAGTATTTT

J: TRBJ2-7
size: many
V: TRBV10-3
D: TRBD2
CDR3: CATRLANHEQYF
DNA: TGTGCCACCCGACTAGCTAACCACGAGCAGTACTTC

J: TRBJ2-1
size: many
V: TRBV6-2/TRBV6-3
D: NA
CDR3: CASSRSISSYNEQFF
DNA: TGTGCCAGCAGTAGATCGATCAGCTCCTACAATGAGCAGTTCTTC

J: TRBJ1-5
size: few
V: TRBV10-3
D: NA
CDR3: CAISQAGAGQPQHF
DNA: TGTGCCATCAGCCAGGCGGGGGCTGGACAGCCCCAGCATTTT

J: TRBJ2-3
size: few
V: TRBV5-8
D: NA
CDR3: CATSGALNTQYF
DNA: TGTGCCACCAGCGGAGCCCTTAATACGCAGTATTTT

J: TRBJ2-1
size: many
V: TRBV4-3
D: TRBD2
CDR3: CASSQDPGTSAHNEQFF
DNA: TGCGCCAGCAGCCAAGATCCAGGGACTAGCGCGCACAATGAGCAGTTCTTC

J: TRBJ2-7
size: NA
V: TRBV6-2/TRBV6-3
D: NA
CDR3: CASSYSIRQGTNEQYF
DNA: TGTGCCAGCAGTTACTCCATTCGGCAGGGGACTAACGAGCAGTACTTC

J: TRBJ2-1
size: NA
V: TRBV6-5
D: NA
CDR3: CASSYDRGNRNEQFF
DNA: TGTGCCAGCAGTTACGATCGGGGAAACAGGAATGAGCAGTTCTTC

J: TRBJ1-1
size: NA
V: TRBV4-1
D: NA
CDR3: CASSQEPGAYTEAFF
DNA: TGCGCCAGCAGCCAAGAACCAGGGGCCTACACTGAAGCTTTCTTT

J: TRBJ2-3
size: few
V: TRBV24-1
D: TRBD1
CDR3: CATSDFDPPGQGADTQYF
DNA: TGTGCCACCAGTGATTTCGACCCGCCGGGACAGGGGGCAGATACGCAGTATTTT

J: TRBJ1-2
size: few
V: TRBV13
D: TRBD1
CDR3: CASSRTGKGYTF
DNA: TGTGCCAGCTCTCGGACAGGGAAAGGCTACACCTTC

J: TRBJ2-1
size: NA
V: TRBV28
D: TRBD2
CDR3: CASSNLAGAYNEQFF
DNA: TGTGCCAGCAGCAACCTAGCGGGGGCATACAATGAGCAGTTCTTC

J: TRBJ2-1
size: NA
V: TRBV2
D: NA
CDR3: CATGGQGEFF
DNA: TGTGCCACCGGAGGTCAGGGTGAGTTCTTC

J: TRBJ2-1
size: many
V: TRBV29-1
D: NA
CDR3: CSVEVGSRPSNEQFF
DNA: TGCAGCGTTGAAGTCGGGAGCCGGCCGTCCAATGAGCAGTTCTTC

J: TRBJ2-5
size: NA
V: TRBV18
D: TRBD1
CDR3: CASSPATGRQETQYF
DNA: TGTGCCAGCTCACCAGCGACAGGGCGACAAGAGACCCAGTACTTC

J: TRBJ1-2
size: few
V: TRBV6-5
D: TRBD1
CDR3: CASSYQFDRASPRGYTF
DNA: TGTGCCAGCAGTTACCAATTCGACAGGGCCTCGCCGCGGGGCTACACCTTC

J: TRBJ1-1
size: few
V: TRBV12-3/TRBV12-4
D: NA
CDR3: CASRASGTEAFF
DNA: TGTGCCAGCAGGGCCTCGGGGACTGAAGCTTTCTTT

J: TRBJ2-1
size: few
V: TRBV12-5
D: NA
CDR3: CASGLAYNEQFF
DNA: TGTGCTAGTGGTTTGGCATACAATGAGCAGTTCTTC

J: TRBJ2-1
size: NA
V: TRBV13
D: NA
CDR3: CASRPTDTHLYNEQFF
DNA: TGTGCCAGCAGACCGACCGACACGCACCTATACAATGAGCAGTTCTTC

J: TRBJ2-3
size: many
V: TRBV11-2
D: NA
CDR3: CASSFTTLDTQYF
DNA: TGTGCCAGCAGCTTCACGACCCTAGATACGCAGTATTTT

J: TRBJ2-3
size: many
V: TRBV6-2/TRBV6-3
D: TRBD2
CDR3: CASSYLGLAERTDTQYF
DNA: TGTGCCAGCAGTTACCTCGGACTAGCGGAGCGCACAGATACGCAGTATTTT

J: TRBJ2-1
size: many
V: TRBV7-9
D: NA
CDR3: CASSLPPLDEQFF
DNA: TGTGCCAGCAGCTTACCACCCCTCGATGAGCAGTTCTTC

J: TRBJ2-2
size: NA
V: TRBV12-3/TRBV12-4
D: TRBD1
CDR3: CASRRGPRELFF
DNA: TGTGCCAGCAGAAGGGGGCCTAGGGAGCTGTTTTTT

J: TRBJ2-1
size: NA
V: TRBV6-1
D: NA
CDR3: CASSEAHEQFF
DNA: TGTGCCAGCAGTGAAGCGCATGAGCAGTTCTTC

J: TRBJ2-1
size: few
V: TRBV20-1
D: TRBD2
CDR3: CSARDSLLAGDYNEQFF
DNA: TGCAGTGCTAGAGACTCTCTACTAGCGGGGGACTACAATGAGCAGTTCTTC

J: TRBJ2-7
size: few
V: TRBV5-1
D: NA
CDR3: CASSLGDGIYEQYF
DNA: TGCGCCAGCAGCTTGGGGGACGGAATCTACGAGCAGTACTTC

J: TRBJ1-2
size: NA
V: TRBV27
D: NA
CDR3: CASSSSYPGPQQRNYGYTF
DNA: TGTGCCAGCAGTTCATCCTACCCGGGTCCTCAGCAAAGAAACTATGGCTACACCTTC

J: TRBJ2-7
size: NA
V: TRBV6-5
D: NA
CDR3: CASSYGLRGGTDNEYEQYF
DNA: TGTGCCAGCAGTTATGGCCTCCGGGGCGGGACCGATAATGAATACGAGCAGTACTTC

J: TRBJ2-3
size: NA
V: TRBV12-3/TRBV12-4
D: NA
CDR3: CASSLPSSDTQYF
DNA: TGTGCCAGCAGTTTGCCTAGCTCAGATACGCAGTATTTT

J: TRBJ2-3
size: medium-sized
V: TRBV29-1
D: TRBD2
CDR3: CSVEDQAGGLADTQYF
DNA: TGCAGCGTTGAAGACCAAGCGGGGGGTTTGGCAGATACGCAGTATTTT

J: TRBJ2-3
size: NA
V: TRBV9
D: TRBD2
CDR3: CASSVGAGGLDTQYF
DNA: TGTGCCAGCAGCGTAGGAGCGGGGGGGCTAGATACGCAGTATTTT

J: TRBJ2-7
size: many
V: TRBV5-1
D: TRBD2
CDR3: CASSLEPGLAVDWWYF
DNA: TGCGCCAGCAGCTTGGAACCGGGACTAGCGGTGGATTGGTGGTACTTC

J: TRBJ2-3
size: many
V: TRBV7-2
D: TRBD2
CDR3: CASSSLAGSPDTQYF
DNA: TGTGCCAGCAGCTCCTTAGCGGGAAGTCCAGATACGCAGTATTTT

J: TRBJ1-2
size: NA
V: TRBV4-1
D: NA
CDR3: CASSQVGGGDGYTF
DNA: TGCGCCAGCAGCCAAGTAGGGGGGGGCGATGGCTACACCTTC

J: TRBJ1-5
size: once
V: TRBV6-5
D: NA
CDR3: CASSSVGNQPQHF
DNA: TGTGCCAGCAGTTCCGTTGGTAATCAGCCCCAGCATTTT

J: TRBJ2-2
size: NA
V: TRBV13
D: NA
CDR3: CASSLKRAGDRLGELFF
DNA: TGTGCCAGCAGCTTAAAGCGAGCGGGGGACAGGCTCGGGGAGCTGTTTTTT

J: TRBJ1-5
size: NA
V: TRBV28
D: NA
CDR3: CASSFSSGLTNQPQHF
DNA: TGTGCCAGCAGTTTTAGTTCGGGACTAACTAATCAGCCCCAGCATTTT

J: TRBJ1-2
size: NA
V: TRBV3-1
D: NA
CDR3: CASSPRLDLANYGYTF
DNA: TGTGCCAGCAGCCCCCGGCTGGACCTCGCTAACTATGGCTACACCTTC

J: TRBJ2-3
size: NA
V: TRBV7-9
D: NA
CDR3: CASSPPLGKGTDTQYF
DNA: TGTGCCAGCAGCCCTCCGCTAGGGAAGGGCACAGATACGCAGTATTTT

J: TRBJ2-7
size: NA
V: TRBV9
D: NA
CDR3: CASSASGTLYEQYF
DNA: TGTGCCAGCAGCGCGTCCGGGACCCTCTACGAGCAGTACTTC

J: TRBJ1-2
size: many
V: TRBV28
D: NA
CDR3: CASSLSEGGGSYGYTF
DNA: TGTGCCAGCAGTTTATCCGAGGGGGGAGGGTCCTATGGCTACACCTTC

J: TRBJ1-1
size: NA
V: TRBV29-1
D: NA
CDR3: CSVEPPGSTEAFF
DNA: TGCAGCGTTGAACCGCCGGGATCCACTGAAGCTTTCTTT